The next 17 T cell receptor beta chains were all read from a single sample in a study of blood T cells in healthy people across ages. Sample-barcoded 5' priming and a J-beta primer mix drove a second PCR of roughly 6 to 12 cycles. TCRdb passed the 5' RACE reads through MiXCR, listing each CDR3 protein once. The sample yields 1.5 million to 2 million distinct CDR3 sequences, about 50% seen once. The sample consisted of blood. The receptors derive from a woman in her thirties or forties in good health.

In its sample, this clonotype was seen a few times. The CDR3 loop reads CASGLVERAVSTDTQYF. The CDR3 region has the DNA TGTGCTAGTGGTTTGGTGGAACGGGCAGTATCCACAGATACGCAGTATTTT. The gene calls are TRBV12-5 and TRBJ2-3; D uncertain. Germline V gives CDR1 LGHNT, CDR2 FRNRAP. Trimming removed 0 bases at V and 2 bases at J, with 15 bases between. The CDR3 is 17 residues long.

This chain joins TRBV20-1 and TRBJ2-3; 10 bases agree with TRBD2. CDR1 is DFQATT and CDR2 is SNEGSKA in the germline V gene (reference sequence). V shed 3 bases, J shed 2 bases, and the junction held 2 bases outside the gene matches. This CDR3 spans 14 amino acids. CDR3 amino acids: CSASSGGTTDTQYF. DNA for the CDR3: TGCAGTGCTAGTAGCGGGGGGACCACAGATACGCAGTATTTT.

The V call is TRBV3-1, the J call TRBJ2-5; D gene unclear. This CDR3 comprises 13 residues. V gave up 1 base and J gave up 3 bases, with 6 bases separating them. Per germline, CDR1 LGHDT and CDR2 YNNKEL (reference sequence). The CDR3 protein is CASSQGVEETQYF. The CDR3, as DNA: TGTGCCAGCAGCCAAGGGGTCGAAGAGACCCAGTACTTC.

The chain uses TRBV9 and TRBJ2-1; the match to TRBD2 covers 10 bases. Germline V gives CDR1 SGDLS, CDR2 YYNGEE. This CDR3 comprises 17 residues. Trimming at V came to 4 bases and at J to 4 bases, leaving 11 bases not matched to a gene. This CDR3 reads CASSSPSAGGPYNEQFF. The DNA for the CDR3 is TGTGCCAGCAGCAGCCCCTCAGCGGGGGGGCCTTACAATGAGCAGTTCTTC.

This clonotype has at least ten counts. The chain carries TRBV12-3 or TRBV12-4 and TRBJ2-6; weak D call: TRBD1 (5 bases). The CDR3 contains 15 residues. V lost 5 bases to trimming and J lost 0 bases, with 8 bases between them. DNA of the CDR3: TGTGCCAGCAGTGGCGACAGCTCTGGGGCCAACGTCCTGACTTTC. Its protein is CASSGDSSGANVLTF.

V usage is TRBV7-6 and J usage is TRBJ2-3; 7 nucleotides agree with TRBD2. Germline lookup yields CDR1 SGHVS and CDR2 FNYEAQ. This CDR3 has 13 amino acids. V shed 5 bases, J shed 6 bases, and the junction held 5 bases outside the gene matches. DNA of the CDR3: TGTGCCAGCAGCCGGACTAGATCCGATACGCAGTATTTT. This translates into CASSRTRSDTQYF. Looking up the rest from reference TRBV7-6 and TRBJ2-3 gives the full variable domain: GAGVSQSPRYKVTKRGQDVALRCDPISGHVSLYWYRQALGQGPEFLTYFNYEAQQDKSGLPNDRFSAERPEGSISTLTIQRTEQRDSAMYRCASSRTRSDTQYFGPGTRLTVL.

This sequence joins TRBV5-1 and TRBJ1-1; unclear D gene. Germline V gives CDR1 SGHRS, CDR2 YFSETQ. This CDR3 comprises 16 residues. Deletions cut 4 bases from V and 0 bases from J, with 16 bases between. The CDR3 spells CASSHGVSKLNTEAFF. The CDR3 DNA reads as TGCGCCAGCAGCCATGGGGTGTCTAAATTGAACACTGAAGCTTTCTTT.

The CDR3 sequence is CASSRRLAGGRGISYNEQFF. CDR3 DNA sequence: TGCGCCAGCAGCCGACGTTTAGCGGGGGGCCGTGGAATCTCCTACAATGAGCAGTTCTTC. The chain couples TRBV4-3 to TRBJ2-1, with 10 bases that match TRBD2. Germline CDR1 reads LGHNA; CDR2 reads YSLEER. The CDR3 sequence is 20 residues long. The trim removed 4 bases at V and 0 bases at J, leaving 15 bases unmatched.

The rearrangement uses TRBV20-1 and TRBJ2-7; 9 bases are shared with TRBD1. CDR1 is DFQATT, CDR2 SNEGSKA, per germline (reference sequence). CDR3 length: 14 amino acids. V dropped 1 base and J dropped 6; count of bases not matched to a gene: 7. The CDR3 coding sequence is TGCAGTGCTAGAGTTGGGACAGGGCAAGGCGAGCAGTACTTC. Its translation is CSARVGTGQGEQYF.

The chain couples TRBV7-2 to TRBJ2-4; TRBD2 matches 8 bases. After removal of 2 bases from V and 0 bases from J, the junction contained 3 bases not matched to a gene. Germline V gives CDR1 SGHTA, CDR2 FQGNSA. The CDR3 runs to 16 residues. The chain's CDR3 is CASSLRRGVAKNIQYF. CDR3 nucleotides: TGTGCCAGCAGCTTAAGGCGGGGGGTAGCCAAAAACATTCAGTACTTC.

The V call is TRBV6-5, the J call TRBJ2-5; 12 bases map to TRBD2. Germline CDR1 MNHEY, CDR2 SVGAGI. The J segment lost 5 bases and the V segment lost 7 bases, leaving 2 bases of the junction unmatched. The CDR3 has 13 amino acids. The CDR3 region is CASNGLAGETQYF. In DNA form, the CDR3 reads TGTGCCAGCAATGGACTAGCGGGGGAGACCCAGTACTTC.

This clonotype came up a few times. The chain is built from TRBV20-1 and TRBJ2-6; D perhaps matches TRBD1 (5 bases). In germline, CDR1 is DFQATT, CDR2 SNEGSKA (reference sequence). The CDR3 sequence is 16 residues long. Trimming left V 3 bases short and J 0 bases short, with 12 bases between. CDR3 bases: TGCAGTGCTAGGTTCCAGGGCCACTCTGGGGCCAACGTCCTGACTTTC. It yields the protein CSARFQGHSGANVLTF.

The chain carries TRBV25-1 and TRBJ2-4, with D possibly being TRBD2 (6 bases). The J call could be wrong; TRBJ2-5 is a better fit for the DNA end. The CDR3 is made up of 15 amino acids. CDR1 is MGHDK, CDR2 SYGVNS, per germline. This CDR3 is CASSARDFLRETQYF. Here the CDR3 DNA reads TGTGCCAGCAGTGCACGGGACTTCTTACGGGAGACCCAGTACTTC.

The rearrangement joins TRBV7-8 to TRBJ1-5; a possible D gene is TRBD1 (6 bases). CDR3 length: 14 amino acids. Trimming removed 1 base at V and 6 bases at J, with 10 bases between. Looked up from germline, CDR1 is SGHVS and CDR2 is FQNEAQ. This CDR3 is CASSLVRGSQPQHF. The DNA of the CDR3 is TGTGCCAGCAGCTTAGTCAGGGGATCTCAGCCCCAGCATTTT.

The J gene is TRBJ2-2, the V gene TRBV10-3, with 9 bases aligning to TRBD1. Germline lookup yields CDR1 ENHRY and CDR2 SYGVKD. Trimming at V came to 2 bases and at J to 2 bases, leaving 6 bases not matched to a gene. The CDR3 loop spans 17 amino acids. The CDR3 sequence: CAISERGQGSNTGELFF. CDR3 DNA sequence: TGTGCCATCAGTGAGCGGGGACAGGGTAGCAACACCGGGGAGCTGTTTTTT.

This clonotype was seen only a few times. The chain recombines TRBV2 with TRBJ2-7; the match to TRBD1 covers 9 bases. Trimming at V came to 7 bases and at J to 0 bases, leaving 7 bases not matched to a gene. From germline, CDR1 is SNHLY and CDR2 FYNNEI. The CDR3 totals 15 residues. CDR3 loop: CASTRGQGFSYEQYF. Written as DNA, the CDR3 is TGTGCCAGCACCAGGGGACAGGGCTTCTCCTACGAGCAGTACTTC.

This clonotype was seen a single time. The V and J genes are TRBV20-1 and TRBJ2-5; the match to TRBD1 covers 7 bases. The CDR3 contains 14 residues. After removal of 5 bases from V and 0 bases from J, the junction contained 6 bases not matched to a gene. Looked up from germline, CDR1 is DFQATT and CDR2 is SNEGSKA (reference sequence). Here the CDR3 DNA reads TGCAGTGCTCGGACAGGAACCAACCAAGAGACCCAGTACTTC. As protein: CSARTGTNQETQYF.